Reported below is one T cell receptor beta chain. What it binds is unknown. Trimming cost V 5 bases and J 6 bases; bases outside gene matches: 6. The CDR3 extends over 14 amino acids. The germline V gene encodes CDR1 SGHTA and CDR2 FQGNSA. A second PCR of roughly 7 to 11 cycles used a sample-barcoded 5' primer and a J-beta primer mix. TCRdb reanalysed the 5' RACE reads using MiXCR and keeps one entry per CDR3 protein. Among 600,000 to 900,000 distinct CDR3 sequences listed, 25% to 30% were seen once. This record belongs to a study of blood T cells in healthy people across ages. General study findings and limits: A roughly linear fall in TCR beta diversity per million T cells was seen with increasing age.

This sample was also put to use in a study of T cells of mothers and their children.

This receptor was identified in a boy aged 5-17 years in good health. The gene calls are TRBV7-2 and TRBJ2-1, with TRBD2 identical over 8 bases. The material sequenced was blood. The CDR3: CASSPSAGGNEQFF. The CDR3 DNA follows: TGTGCCAGCAGCCCTAGTGCGGGGGGCAATGAGCAGTTCTTC. The entire variable domain, with the rest obtained from reference TRBV7-2 and TRBJ2-1, is as follows: GAGVSQSPSNKVTEKGKDVELRCDPISGHTALYWYRQSLGQGLEFLIYFQGNSAPDKSGLPSDRFSAERTGGSVSTLTIQRTQQEDSAVYLCASSPSAGGNEQFFGPGTRLTVL.